The 8 T cell receptor beta chains presented below share a single source sample, sequenced in a study of blood T cell repertoires in COVID-19. Method: immunoSEQ multiplex PCR; TCRdb's copy keeps in-frame clones and lacks some. The sample shows 45,000 to 65,000 clones, 89% of them seen only once. The sample consisted of peripheral blood. These receptors originate from a man between 60 and 70 years old with active COVID-19.

The V call is TRBV30, the J call TRBJ1-2; a weak D match, TRBD1 (5 bases). CDR1 is GTSNPN, CDR2 SVGIG, per germline (reference sequence). The CDR3 has 12 residues. Trimming took 2 bases from V and 4 from J, leaving 8 bases between them. CDR3 protein: CAWSTGGYGYTF. The CDR3 DNA reads as TGTGCCTGGAGTACAGGCGGCTATGGCTACACCTTC.

The rearrangement uses TRBV24-1 and TRBJ2-5, with 7 bases fitting TRBD1. This CDR3 region has 15 residues. Germline CDR1 and CDR2: KGHDR and SFDVKD. J gave up 5 bases and V 3 bases, and 8 bases lay outside the gene matches. The CDR3, as DNA: TGTGCCACCAGTGATGCAAAGGGGGCAGGGGAGACCCAGTACTTC. Amino acids: CATSDAKGAGETQYF.

The CDR3 reads CASRLAGAGEQFF. Here the CDR3 DNA reads TGTGCCAGCAGACTAGCGGGAGCGGGTGAGCAGTTCTTC. V is TRBV28 and J is TRBJ2-1; 11 bases agree with TRBD2. The CDR3 runs to 13 residues. With 6 bases clipped from V and 9 bases from J, the junction kept 4 bases outside the gene matches. Germline assignment: CDR1 MDHEN and CDR2 SYDVKM. Full variable domain (rest looked up from reference TRBV28 and TRBJ2-1): DVKVTQSSRYLVKRTGEKVFLECVQDMDHENMFWYRQDPGLGLRLIYFSYDVKMKEKGDIPEGYSVSREKKERFSLILESASTNQTSMYLCASRLAGAGEQFFGPGTRLTVL.

This clone was picked up a small number of times. The genes are TRBV6-5 and TRBJ2-7, with D perhaps TRBD1 (6 bases). The CDR3 extends over 12 amino acids. V shed 8 bases and J shed 6 bases, with 14 bases lying between them. Per the germline V gene, CDR1 is MNHEY and CDR2 is SVGAGI. CDR3 amino acids: CASGRGAAEQYF. Written as DNA, the CDR3 is TGTGCCAGCGGCAGGGGCGCGGCCGAGCAGTACTTC.

The V and J genes are TRBV6-1 and TRBJ2-5; D is undetermined. V gave up 4 bases and J gave up 5 bases, with 14 bases separating them. CDR1 MNHNS and CDR2 SASEGT come from the germline V gene. The CDR3 contains 14 residues. The CDR3 bases are TGTGCCAGCAGTGTCTCCGCCGGTTGGGAGACCCAGTACTTC. This codes for CASSVSAGWETQYF.

The V call is TRBV5-1, the J call TRBJ2-2; tentative D call: TRBD2 (5 bases). V was cut by 3 bases and J by 1 base, with 19 bases left in between. This CDR3 comprises 18 residues. Germline loops: CDR1 SGHRS, CDR2 YFSETQ. DNA of the CDR3: TGCGCCAGCAGCTCGTTACGCGGTGGTAGCGTGAACACCGGGGAGCTGTTTTTT. Its protein product is CASSSLRGGSVNTGELFF.

This chain uses TRBV5-4 with TRBJ1-4; D is uncertain. The CDR3 runs to 16 residues. CDR1 is SGHNT, CDR2 YYREEE, per germline (reference sequence). Trimming shortened V by 4 bases and J by 8 bases, and 21 bases separated the two germline ends. CDR3 nucleotide sequence: TGTGCCAGCAGCCCGGGCGGGGAATCAACCCCGGAAAAACTGTTTTTT. This codes for CASSPGGESTPEKLFF. Full variable domain (rest looked up from reference TRBV5-4 and TRBJ1-4): ETGVTQSPTHLIKTRGQQVTLRCSSQSGHNTVSWYQQALGQGPQFIFQYYREEENGRGNFPPRFSGLQFPNYSSELNVNALELDDSALYLCASSPGGESTPEKLFFGSGTQLSVL.

The chain carries TRBV7-2 and TRBJ2-3, with D possibly TRBD1 on 5 matching bases. The V gene lost 0 bases and the J gene lost 2 bases, with 12 bases spanning the gap. CDR1 and CDR2 (germline): SGHTA, FQGNSA. The CDR3 is made up of 16 amino acids. This CDR3 is CASSLARQIVTDTQYF. CDR3 coding DNA: TGTGCCAGCAGCTTAGCAAGACAGATAGTCACAGATACGCAGTATTTT.